This T cell receptor delta chain was sequenced for a study of gamma-delta T cells after stem cell transplantation. TCRdb applied CATT to the RT-PCR reads for clone calling. Its listing shows under 20 delta-chain clones. This clone has just one count. An end of the junction differs from the germline gene, which may be a read error. This delta chain is a stray read from a library made for gamma chains; its abundance is not meaningful. Germline-derived CDR1 and CDR2 are GEAIGNYY and EKD. This CDR3 region has 15 residues. The chain carries TRDV2 and TRDJ1; TRDD3 matches 11 bases. The sample taken for sequencing was gamma-delta T cells. The receptor was isolated from a human donor. It is not recorded whose cells these are; they may come from a transplant donor. CDR3 in amino acids: CAFDTVGDTPEKLIF. The CDR3 DNA reads as TGTGCCTTTGACACCGTGGGGGATACGCCGGAAAAACTCATCTTT.